This T cell receptor beta chain was retrieved from a study of technical replicates of blood from four donors. The protocol was immunoSEQ multiplex PCR, while the TCRdb copy is restricted to in-frame clones and leaves out a portion. The table has 60,000 to 65,000 clones, about 87% seen once. The V gene's germline CDR1 is SGHTA and CDR2 FQGNSA. There are 17 residues in the CDR3. After removal of 4 bases from V and 1 base from J, the junction contained 10 bases not matched to a gene. The sequencing sample was made of PBMCs. The rearrangement joins TRBV7-2 to TRBJ1-2; 9 nucleotides agree with TRBD1. The sequence was obtained from a human donor in good health. Some clones in this sample may be carry-over from other donors' samples. CDR3 sequence reads: CASSSSGTGRLNYGYTF. The CDR3 DNA is TGTGCCAGCAGCTCCTCCGGGACAGGGAGACTTAACTATGGCTACACCTTC.